This entry concerns a single TCR beta chain. The data stem from a study of blood T cell repertoires in COVID-19. Study as a whole: The analysed material was cDNA or gDNA that came from T cells, B-cell-depleted T cells, or PBMCs.

Authors' methods: Reference gene primer amplification gave estimated nucleated cell counts. The repertoire was sequenced with immunoSEQ multiplex PCR; TCRdb's copy has only in-frame clones and lacks some. V and J calls and clone size are given by that table; D and trimming were obtained from the DNA. The table records around 100,000 clones, approximately 87% of them present only once. The sample taken for sequencing was peripheral blood. The sequence derives from a human donor in a cohort sampled during active COVID-19.

CDR3 amino acids: CASSSRLGLAAGELFF. The CDR3 DNA is TGTGCCAGCAGCTCAAGATTGGGACTAGCCGCCGGGGAGCTGTTTTTT. This sequence joins TRBV7-2 and TRBJ2-2; 9 positions agree with TRBD2. The CDR3 consists of 16 residues. Trimming removed 4 bases from V and 6 bases from J; junction bases left unmatched: 9. CDR1 is SGHTA, CDR2 FQGNSA, per germline.